This is a list of T cell receptor beta chains from one sample in a study of T cell clones after liver transplantation. The method was immunoSEQ multiplex PCR; TCRdb's version includes in-frame clones alone and lacks a portion of them. The repertoire holds roughly 60,000 clones, with 70% as singletons. The specimen comprised CD4+ T cells from blood, sampled at the roughly 15-month timepoint. These receptors originate from a human patient who received a liver transplant. Some T cells may be the graft donor's. Each CDR3 is given with its conserved first and last residue. The D gene is left open where the match is weak. Clone size is not always given. Where it is, it says once, few, many or a class for expanded clones.

d_gene: .
abundance: .
v_gene: TRBV14
j_gene: TRBJ2-5
CDR3aa: CASNHGQYGTQYF
CDR3nt: TGTGCCAGCAACCACGGACAGTACGGGACCCAGTACTTC

d_gene: TRBD1
abundance: .
v_gene: TRBV19
j_gene: TRBJ2-3
CDR3aa: CASSKPGQGTDTQYF
CDR3nt: TGTGCCAGTAGTAAACCGGGACAGGGCACAGATACGCAGTATTTT

d_gene: TRBD2
abundance: .
v_gene: TRBV7-2
j_gene: TRBJ2-1
CDR3aa: CASSQTGTSGGEQFF
CDR3nt: TGTGCCAGCAGCCAAACCGGGACTAGCGGCGGTGAGCAGTTCTTC

d_gene: TRBD2
abundance: .
v_gene: TRBV30
j_gene: TRBJ2-1
CDR3aa: CAWSSGVYNEQFF
CDR3nt: TGTGCCTGGAGTAGCGGGGTTTACAATGAGCAGTTCTTC

d_gene: TRBD1
abundance: .
v_gene: TRBV5-1
j_gene: TRBJ2-5
CDR3aa: CASTDRGETQYF
CDR3nt: TGCGCCAGTACGGACAGGGGAGAGACCCAGTACTTC

d_gene: .
abundance: .
v_gene: TRBV5-6
j_gene: TRBJ1-2
CDR3aa: CASSLIQGNYGYTF
CDR3nt: TGTGCCAGCAGCTTGATCCAGGGGAACTATGGCTACACCTTC

d_gene: .
abundance: .
v_gene: TRBV6-4
j_gene: TRBJ1-1
CDR3aa: CASSDPDPQRTF
CDR3nt: TGTGCCAGCAGTGACCCGGACCCGCAGCGGACGTTT

d_gene: .
abundance: .
v_gene: TRBV5-6
j_gene: TRBJ1-2
CDR3aa: CASSPGRTNYGYTF
CDR3nt: TGTGCCAGCAGCCCGGGCCGTACAAACTATGGCTACACCTTC

d_gene: .
abundance: .
v_gene: TRBV19
j_gene: TRBJ1-5
CDR3aa: CASSIFTAGEGNQPQHF
CDR3nt: TGTGCCAGTAGTATTTTCACAGCCGGGGAGGGTAATCAGCCCCAGCATTTT

d_gene: .
abundance: .
v_gene: TRBV28
j_gene: TRBJ1-2
CDR3aa: CASSFGQQRVTF
CDR3nt: TGTGCCAGCAGTTTTGGGCAGCAAAGAGTTACCTTC

d_gene: TRBD2
abundance: once
v_gene: TRBV7-2
j_gene: TRBJ2-1
CDR3aa: CASSLLAGGLNEQFF
CDR3nt: TGTGCCAGCAGCTTACTAGCGGGGGGGCTCAATGAGCAGTTCTTC

d_gene: .
abundance: few
v_gene: TRBV7-6
j_gene: TRBJ2-5
CDR3aa: CASSTGPGETQYF
CDR3nt: TGTGCCAGCAGCACGGGACCGGGGGAGACCCAGTACTTC

d_gene: TRBD1
abundance: .
v_gene: TRBV11-3
j_gene: TRBJ2-6
CDR3aa: CASSLGQSGANVLTF
CDR3nt: TGTGCCAGCAGCTTGGGACAGTCTGGGGCCAACGTCCTGACTTTC

d_gene: .
abundance: .
v_gene: TRBV19
j_gene: TRBJ1-5
CDR3aa: CASSMVRLLSNQPQHF
CDR3nt: TGTGCCAGTAGTATGGTCAGGCTACTTAGCAATCAGCCCCAGCATTTT

d_gene: .
abundance: .
v_gene: TRBV18
j_gene: TRBJ2-1
CDR3aa: CASSRDTNLNEQFF
CDR3nt: TGTGCCAGCTCACGAGACACGAATCTCAATGAGCAGTTCTTC

d_gene: TRBD1
abundance: .
v_gene: TRBV7-9
j_gene: TRBJ1-2
CDR3aa: CASSLGSTGDYGYTF
CDR3nt: TGTGCCAGCAGCTTAGGTTCGACAGGGGACTATGGCTACACCTTC

d_gene: .
abundance: .
v_gene: TRBV5-6
j_gene: TRBJ2-1
CDR3aa: CASSVDREQFF
CDR3nt: TGTGCCAGCAGCGTTGACAGGGAGCAGTTCTTC

d_gene: TRBD1
abundance: few
v_gene: TRBV5-6
j_gene: TRBJ1-1
CDR3aa: CASSRDRVNTEAFF
CDR3nt: TGTGCCAGCAGCCGGGACAGGGTGAACACTGAAGCTTTCTTT

d_gene: .
abundance: .
v_gene: TRBV18
j_gene: TRBJ1-5
CDR3aa: CASSTRDTNQPQHF
CDR3nt: TGTGCCAGCTCAACTCGGGACACTAATCAGCCCCAGCATTTT

d_gene: TRBD1
abundance: .
v_gene: TRBV4-3
j_gene: TRBJ1-3
CDR3aa: CASSQDWDSSGNTIYF
CDR3nt: TGCGCCAGCAGCCAAGATTGGGACAGCTCTGGAAACACCATATATTTT

d_gene: TRBD1
abundance: .
v_gene: TRBV27
j_gene: TRBJ1-6
CDR3aa: CASSLGRGQFSPLHF
CDR3nt: TGTGCCAGCAGTTTAGGCAGGGGGCAGTTTTCACCCCTCCACTTT

d_gene: .
abundance: .
v_gene: TRBV15
j_gene: TRBJ1-5
CDR3aa: CATSMGRSNQPQHF
CDR3nt: TGTGCCACCAGCATGGGGAGGAGCAATCAGCCCCAGCATTTT

d_gene: .
abundance: .
v_gene: TRBV5-5
j_gene: TRBJ2-6
CDR3aa: CASSLAGMGSGANVLTF
CDR3nt: TGTGCCAGCAGCTTGGCGGGGATGGGCTCTGGGGCCAACGTCCTGACTTTC

d_gene: .
abundance: .
v_gene: TRBV11-3
j_gene: TRBJ2-2
CDR3aa: CASSLVVPTGELFF
CDR3nt: TGTGCCAGCAGCTTAGTCGTTCCCACCGGGGAGCTGTTTTTT

d_gene: .
abundance: .
v_gene: TRBV2
j_gene: TRBJ1-1
CDR3aa: CASRAGTQNTEAFF
CDR3nt: TGTGCCAGCAGAGCCGGGACACAGAACACTGAAGCTTTCTTT

d_gene: TRBD1
abundance: .
v_gene: TRBV11-3
j_gene: TRBJ2-1
CDR3aa: CASSLGGWGQNEQFF
CDR3nt: TGTGCCAGCAGCTTAGGGGGCTGGGGACAGAATGAGCAGTTCTTC

d_gene: TRBD2
abundance: .
v_gene: TRBV7-2
j_gene: TRBJ2-3
CDR3aa: CASSLVAGVQDTQYF
CDR3nt: TGTGCCAGCAGCTTAGTAGCGGGGGTACAAGATACGCAGTATTTT

d_gene: .
abundance: .
v_gene: TRBV28
j_gene: TRBJ2-3
CDR3aa: CASSFSTDTQYF
CDR3nt: TGTGCCAGCAGTTTCAGCACAGATACGCAGTATTTT

d_gene: .
abundance: .
v_gene: TRBV2
j_gene: TRBJ1-1
CDR3aa: CARIIGRTEAFF
CDR3nt: TGTGCCAGGATAATAGGGAGAACTGAAGCTTTCTTT

d_gene: TRBD1
abundance: .
v_gene: TRBV20-1
j_gene: TRBJ2-1
CDR3aa: CSPGQGNEQFF
CDR3nt: TGCAGTCCTGGACAGGGCAATGAGCAGTTCTTC

d_gene: .
abundance: .
v_gene: TRBV30
j_gene: TRBJ2-5
CDR3aa: CAWRALGLGETQYF
CDR3nt: TGTGCCTGGAGGGCCTTGGGGCTTGGGGAGACCCAGTACTTC

d_gene: TRBD2
abundance: .
v_gene: TRBV28
j_gene: TRBJ2-2
CDR3aa: CATRLAGGSEYGGELFF
CDR3nt: TGTGCCACCCGACTAGCGGGGGGCAGCGAATATGGCGGGGAGCTGTTTTTT

d_gene: .
abundance: .
v_gene: TRBV5-1
j_gene: TRBJ2-5
CDR3aa: CASSSAYQETQYF
CDR3nt: TGCGCCAGCAGCTCCGCGTACCAAGAGACCCAGTACTTC

d_gene: .
abundance: .
v_gene: TRBV5-1
j_gene: TRBJ1-5
CDR3aa: CASSLEGSNQPQHF
CDR3nt: TGCGCCAGCAGCCTTGAGGGGAGCAATCAGCCCCAGCATTTT

d_gene: .
abundance: .
v_gene: TRBV19
j_gene: TRBJ2-1
CDR3aa: CASSIIGAGIRGEQFF
CDR3nt: TGTGCCAGTAGTATTATTGGGGCGGGGATAAGAGGCGAGCAGTTCTTC

d_gene: .
abundance: .
v_gene: TRBV10-3
j_gene: TRBJ2-2
CDR3aa: CAISAGGTANTGELFF
CDR3nt: TGTGCCATCAGTGCGGGAGGGACAGCGAACACCGGGGAGCTGTTTTTT

d_gene: .
abundance: .
v_gene: TRBV19
j_gene: TRBJ1-3
CDR3aa: CASSIRQIMGNTIYF
CDR3nt: TGTGCCAGTAGTATTCGACAGATAATGGGAAACACCATATATTTT

d_gene: TRBD1
abundance: .
v_gene: TRBV15
j_gene: TRBJ2-1
CDR3aa: CATSSGTGIFNEQFF
CDR3nt: TGTGCCACCAGCTCCGGGACAGGCATTTTTAATGAGCAGTTCTTC

d_gene: .
abundance: few
v_gene: TRBV5-1
j_gene: TRBJ2-7
CDR3aa: CASSLFEGSEQYF
CDR3nt: TGCGCCAGCAGCTTGTTTGAAGGTTCCGAGCAGTACTTC

d_gene: .
abundance: .
v_gene: TRBV30
j_gene: TRBJ2-3
CDR3aa: CAWSVLSGTNTDTQYF
CDR3nt: TGTGCCTGGAGTGTACTTTCGGGGACCAACACAGATACGCAGTATTTT

d_gene: .
abundance: .
v_gene: TRBV30
j_gene: TRBJ1-1
CDR3aa: CAWSPRDTEAFF
CDR3nt: TGTGCTTGGAGTCCTAGGGACACTGAAGCTTTCTTT

d_gene: TRBD1
abundance: .
v_gene: TRBV5-1
j_gene: TRBJ1-1
CDR3aa: CASSLVTGQGVGAFF
CDR3nt: TGCGCCAGCAGCTTGGTAACGGGACAGGGGGTCGGGGCTTTCTTT

d_gene: .
abundance: once
v_gene: TRBV5-4
j_gene: TRBJ2-1
CDR3aa: CASSLAGPSSEQFF
CDR3nt: TGTGCCAGCAGCTTGGCCGGGCCGAGCAGTGAGCAGTTCTTC

d_gene: .
abundance: .
v_gene: TRBV30
j_gene: TRBJ1-2
CDR3aa: CAWSRQTNGYTF
CDR3nt: TGTGCCTGGAGTCGACAGACCAATGGCTACACCTTC

d_gene: TRBD2
abundance: .
v_gene: TRBV19
j_gene: TRBJ2-3
CDR3aa: CASSIPTSGGDTQYF
CDR3nt: TGTGCCAGTAGTATCCCGACTAGCGGGGGGGATACGCAGTATTTT

d_gene: .
abundance: .
v_gene: TRBV29-1
j_gene: TRBJ1-4
CDR3aa: CSVVAFNEKLFF
CDR3nt: TGCAGCGTTGTTGCTTTTAATGAAAAACTGTTTTTT

d_gene: TRBD2
abundance: .
v_gene: TRBV19
j_gene: TRBJ2-3
CDR3aa: CASEPGGTDTQYF
CDR3nt: TGTGCCAGCGAGCCGGGGGGTACAGATACGCAGTATTTT

d_gene: TRBD1
abundance: .
v_gene: TRBV5-1
j_gene: TRBJ2-3
CDR3aa: CASSIGTASTDTQYF
CDR3nt: TGCGCCAGCAGCATAGGGACAGCTAGCACAGATACGCAGTATTTT

d_gene: TRBD1
abundance: .
v_gene: TRBV29-1
j_gene: TRBJ2-3
CDR3aa: CSDRKGQGIKDTQYF
CDR3nt: TGCAGCGACCGTAAGGGACAGGGGATTAAGGATACGCAGTATTTT

d_gene: .
abundance: .
v_gene: TRBV5-4
j_gene: TRBJ2-3
CDR3aa: CASSSRPGLRSTDTQYF
CDR3nt: TGTGCCAGCAGCTCCCGGCCCGGGCTGAGGAGCACAGATACGCAGTATTTT

d_gene: .
abundance: once
v_gene: TRBV5-1
j_gene: TRBJ2-7
CDR3aa: CASSTGGTETYEQYF
CDR3nt: TGCGCCAGCAGCACCGGGGGGACAGAAACCTACGAGCAGTACTTC

d_gene: .
abundance: .
v_gene: TRBV28
j_gene: TRBJ1-5
CDR3aa: CAGSRAFNQPQHF
CDR3nt: TGTGCCGGATCCCGGGCCTTCAATCAGCCCCAGCATTTT

d_gene: .
abundance: .
v_gene: TRBV7-2
j_gene: TRBJ2-3
CDR3aa: CASSFEYSDTQYF
CDR3nt: TGTGCCAGCAGCTTCGAATATTCAGATACGCAGTATTTT

d_gene: .
abundance: .
v_gene: TRBV4-2
j_gene: TRBJ1-5
CDR3aa: CASSQVPGLNQPQHF
CDR3nt: TGTGCCAGCAGCCAAGTACCGGGACTTAATCAGCCCCAGCATTTT

d_gene: .
abundance: .
v_gene: TRBV15
j_gene: TRBJ2-7
CDR3aa: CATSRDVEGSYEQYF
CDR3nt: TGTGCCACCAGCAGAGATGTAGAAGGTTCCTACGAGCAGTACTTC

d_gene: .
abundance: .
v_gene: TRBV11-2
j_gene: TRBJ2-5
CDR3aa: CASSLDQETQYF
CDR3nt: TGTGCCAGCAGCTTAGACCAAGAGACCCAGTACTTC

d_gene: .
abundance: .
v_gene: TRBV6-5
j_gene: TRBJ1-2
CDR3aa: CASSPTMGRSGYTF
CDR3nt: TGTGCCAGCTCCCCCACCATGGGCAGGAGTGGCTACACCTTC

d_gene: .
abundance: few
v_gene: TRBV30
j_gene: TRBJ2-3
CDR3aa: CAFTLSTDTQYF
CDR3nt: TGTGCCTTTACCCTTAGCACAGATACGCAGTATTTT

d_gene: .
abundance: .
v_gene: TRBV7-2
j_gene: TRBJ1-5
CDR3aa: CASSLGQLNQPQHF
CDR3nt: TGTGCCAGCAGCTTAGGACAACTTAATCAGCCCCAGCATTTT

d_gene: TRBD1
abundance: .
v_gene: TRBV6-6
j_gene: TRBJ1-2
CDR3aa: CASSTGQEYYGYTF
CDR3nt: TGTGCCAGCAGCACCGGACAGGAATACTATGGCTACACCTTC